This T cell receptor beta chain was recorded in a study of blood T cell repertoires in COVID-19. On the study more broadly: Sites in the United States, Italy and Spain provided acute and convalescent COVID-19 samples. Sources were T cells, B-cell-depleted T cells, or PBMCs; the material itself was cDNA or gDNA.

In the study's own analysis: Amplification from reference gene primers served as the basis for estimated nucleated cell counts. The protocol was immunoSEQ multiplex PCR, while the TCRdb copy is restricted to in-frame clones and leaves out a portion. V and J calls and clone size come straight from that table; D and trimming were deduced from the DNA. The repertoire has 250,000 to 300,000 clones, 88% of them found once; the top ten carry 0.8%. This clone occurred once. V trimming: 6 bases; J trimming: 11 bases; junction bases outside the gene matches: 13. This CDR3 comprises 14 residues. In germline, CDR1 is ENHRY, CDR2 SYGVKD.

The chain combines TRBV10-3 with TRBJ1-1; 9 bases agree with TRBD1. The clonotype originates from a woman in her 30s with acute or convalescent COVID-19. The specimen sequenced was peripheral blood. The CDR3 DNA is TGTGCCATCAGCCCCGGGACAGGGTTTCAGTCGGCTTTCTTT. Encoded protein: CAISPGTGFQSAFF.